A selection of T cell receptor beta chains follows, all from one sample in a study of blood T cell repertoires in COVID-19. Assay used: immunoSEQ multiplex PCR; TCRdb lists only in-frame clones, some missing. The data show approximately 330,000 clones, roughly 86% seen once. Sequenced input: peripheral blood. The receptors originated from a man in his thirties or forties with COVID-19, enrolled during active disease. The CDR3 runs from the conserved cysteine through the conserved F or W. Each record gives: V gene, J gene, D gene, clone size, CDR3 DNA, CDR3 protein. D genes are given only for firm matches. Where a row states a size, it is once, few, many or the class of an expanded clone; other rows omit it.

V gene: TRBV5-4; J gene: TRBJ1-5; D gene: NA; clone size: NA; CDR3 DNA: TGTGCCAGCAGCCCTGGAGGATCCGGGGGAAGCAATCAGCCCCAGCATTTT; CDR3 protein: CASSPGGSGGSNQPQHF
V gene: TRBV24-1; J gene: TRBJ2-6; D gene: NA; clone size: NA; CDR3 DNA: TGTGCCACCAGTGCTAGAAGGGGCTCTGGGGCCAACGTCCTGACTTTC; CDR3 protein: CATSARRGSGANVLTF
V gene: TRBV5-1; J gene: TRBJ1-1; D gene: TRBD1; clone size: NA; CDR3 DNA: TGCGCCAGCAGCTTGTCACAGGGGAGCACTGAAGCTTTCTTT; CDR3 protein: CASSLSQGSTEAFF
V gene: TRBV28; J gene: TRBJ2-5; D gene: TRBD2; clone size: NA; CDR3 DNA: TGTGCCAGCAGTCCGCGGCTAGCGGGAGCAGAGACCCAGTACTTC; CDR3 protein: CASSPRLAGAETQYF
V gene: TRBV18; J gene: TRBJ1-2; D gene: NA; clone size: NA; CDR3 DNA: TGTGCCAGCTCACCGGGGGCAGCTACCTCTATGGACTACACCTTC; CDR3 protein: CASSPGAATSMDYTF
V gene: TRBV5-4; J gene: TRBJ2-7; D gene: NA; clone size: NA; CDR3 DNA: TGTGCCAGCAGTTTACAGGAATCCTACGAGCAGTACTTC; CDR3 protein: CASSLQESYEQYF
V gene: TRBV19; J gene: TRBJ2-5; D gene: TRBD1; clone size: NA; CDR3 DNA: TGTGCCAGTGCCCGACAGGGACCAGAGACCCAGTACTTC; CDR3 protein: CASARQGPETQYF
V gene: TRBV6-2/TRBV6-3; J gene: TRBJ2-7; D gene: NA; clone size: few; CDR3 DNA: TGTGCCAGCAGTTACTCACCGGGACTGCTTTACGAGCAGTACTTC; CDR3 protein: CASSYSPGLLYEQYF
V gene: TRBV7-9; J gene: TRBJ2-1; D gene: NA; clone size: NA; CDR3 DNA: TGTGCCAGCAGCCTTCGCGGAGGTTACAATGAGCAGTTCTTC; CDR3 protein: CASSLRGGYNEQFF
V gene: TRBV9; J gene: TRBJ2-5; D gene: TRBD2; clone size: NA; CDR3 DNA: TGTGCCAGCAGCGTAGCCCAAGCGGGGGTACAAGAGACCCAGTACTTC; CDR3 protein: CASSVAQAGVQETQYF
V gene: TRBV6-2/TRBV6-3; J gene: TRBJ1-2; D gene: NA; clone size: NA; CDR3 DNA: TGTGCCAGCAGTTACCAGTGGGCAAACGGCTACACCTTC; CDR3 protein: CASSYQWANGYTF
V gene: TRBV19; J gene: TRBJ1-2; D gene: NA; clone size: once; CDR3 DNA: TGTGCCAGTATCTCCAGGGCCTCAGAGGGCTACACCTTC; CDR3 protein: CASISRASEGYTF
V gene: TRBV11-2; J gene: TRBJ2-7; D gene: NA; clone size: few; CDR3 DNA: TGTGCCAGCAGCTTAGAACAGGTTAGCTCCTACGAGCAGTACTTC; CDR3 protein: CASSLEQVSSYEQYF
V gene: TRBV6-1; J gene: TRBJ2-1; D gene: NA; clone size: NA; CDR3 DNA: TGTGCCAGCAGTGATCCCTCTACGGGGATATACAATGAGCAGTTCTTC; CDR3 protein: CASSDPSTGIYNEQFF
V gene: TRBV6-2/TRBV6-3; J gene: TRBJ1-2; D gene: NA; clone size: few; CDR3 DNA: TGTGCCAGCAGTCTCCCTCCAGGACTTCCTATGGGTGGCTACACCTTC; CDR3 protein: CASSLPPGLPMGGYTF
V gene: TRBV2; J gene: TRBJ1-6; D gene: TRBD1; clone size: NA; CDR3 DNA: TGTGCCAGCAGCCCACCCTCGACAGGGCTGAATTCACCCCTCCACTTT; CDR3 protein: CASSPPSTGLNSPLHF
V gene: TRBV19; J gene: TRBJ2-7; D gene: TRBD1; clone size: NA; CDR3 DNA: TGTGCCAGTAGTCCTTCAGGGGGCGCGGGGGAGCAGTACTTC; CDR3 protein: CASSPSGGAGEQYF
V gene: TRBV7-2; J gene: TRBJ2-2; D gene: TRBD1; clone size: few; CDR3 DNA: TGTGCCAGCAGCTTAGGGGGACAGGGGGCCACCGGGGAGCTGTTTTTT; CDR3 protein: CASSLGGQGATGELFF
V gene: TRBV5-1; J gene: TRBJ1-1; D gene: NA; clone size: NA; CDR3 DNA: TGCGCCAGCAGCTTGGACGGTTACCTGAACACTGAAGCTTTCTTT; CDR3 protein: CASSLDGYLNTEAFF
V gene: TRBV27; J gene: TRBJ2-3; D gene: TRBD1; clone size: NA; CDR3 DNA: TGTGCCAGCAGTTACGACAGGGGGCCTGGAGATACGCAGTATTTT; CDR3 protein: CASSYDRGPGDTQYF
V gene: TRBV11-2; J gene: TRBJ1-1; D gene: TRBD1; clone size: NA; CDR3 DNA: TGTGCCAGCAGCCGAGGCATTACAGGGGACACTGAAGCTTTCTTT; CDR3 protein: CASSRGITGDTEAFF
V gene: TRBV11-2; J gene: TRBJ1-3; D gene: NA; clone size: NA; CDR3 DNA: TGTGCCAGCAGCCCTATGACTCGAGAATTAGGAAACACCATATATTTT; CDR3 protein: CASSPMTRELGNTIYF
V gene: TRBV7-3; J gene: TRBJ2-5; D gene: NA; clone size: NA; CDR3 DNA: TGTGCCAGCAGCAGGGGCGAACGGGAGACCCAGTACTTC; CDR3 protein: CASSRGERETQYF
V gene: TRBV20-1; J gene: TRBJ1-1; D gene: TRBD1; clone size: NA; CDR3 DNA: TGCAGTGCCACAGGGGCCACTGAAGCTTTCTTT; CDR3 protein: CSATGATEAFF
V gene: TRBV24-1; J gene: TRBJ2-2; D gene: NA; clone size: NA; CDR3 DNA: TGTGCCACCAGTGATTACAGGGACACCGGGGAGCTGTTTTTT; CDR3 protein: CATSDYRDTGELFF
V gene: TRBV5-1; J gene: TRBJ2-7; D gene: TRBD1; clone size: NA; CDR3 DNA: TGCGCCAGCAGCTTGACCGGGACAGGGTCCTACGAGCAGTACTTC; CDR3 protein: CASSLTGTGSYEQYF
V gene: TRBV11-2; J gene: TRBJ2-7; D gene: TRBD1; clone size: NA; CDR3 DNA: TGTGCCAGCAGCTCGGGACAGCATTACGAGCAGTACTTC; CDR3 protein: CASSSGQHYEQYF
V gene: TRBV18; J gene: TRBJ2-1; D gene: NA; clone size: NA; CDR3 DNA: TGTGCCAGCTCCCCCGATGGGGGACACTCCTACAATGAGCAGTTCTTC; CDR3 protein: CASSPDGGHSYNEQFF
V gene: TRBV5-1; J gene: TRBJ2-7; D gene: TRBD2; clone size: NA; CDR3 DNA: TGCGCCAGCAGCTTAGCGGGAGACGCGTCCTACGAGCAGTACTTC; CDR3 protein: CASSLAGDASYEQYF
V gene: TRBV4-3; J gene: TRBJ1-2; D gene: NA; clone size: NA; CDR3 DNA: TGCGCCAGCAGCCAAGCGCCAGGGGTCCCCTATGGCTACACCTTC; CDR3 protein: CASSQAPGVPYGYTF
V gene: TRBV24-1; J gene: TRBJ2-3; D gene: TRBD2; clone size: once; CDR3 DNA: TGTGCCACTACGACTAGCGGGCTTACGGATACGCAGTATTTT; CDR3 protein: CATTTSGLTDTQYF
V gene: TRBV19; J gene: TRBJ2-7; D gene: TRBD2; clone size: NA; CDR3 DNA: TGTGCCAGTAGTTGGCAGCGGGAGGCTACGCAGCAGTACTTC; CDR3 protein: CASSWQREATQQYF
V gene: TRBV18; J gene: TRBJ1-6; D gene: NA; clone size: NA; CDR3 DNA: TGTGCCAGCTCACCAGGTCGCGGGCGCGAGAACTATAATTCACCCCTCCACTTT; CDR3 protein: CASSPGRGRENYNSPLHF
V gene: TRBV27; J gene: TRBJ1-6; D gene: NA; clone size: NA; CDR3 DNA: TGTGCCAGCAGTTTCTTGGCGGGGGGAGGGACGGTGAATTCACCCCTCCACTTT; CDR3 protein: CASSFLAGGGTVNSPLHF
V gene: TRBV4-1; J gene: TRBJ1-6; D gene: NA; clone size: NA; CDR3 DNA: TGCGCCAGCAGCCTCACCGGGAGGGGAGAAAGGGATTCACCCCTCCACTTT; CDR3 protein: CASSLTGRGERDSPLHF
V gene: TRBV9; J gene: TRBJ1-2; D gene: NA; clone size: NA; CDR3 DNA: TGTGCCAGCAGCGTAAGCCCCTCCTTTGCGTCCAACTATGGCTACACCTTC; CDR3 protein: CASSVSPSFASNYGYTF
V gene: TRBV11-3; J gene: TRBJ2-5; D gene: TRBD2; clone size: NA; CDR3 DNA: TGTGCCAGCAGCTTGGGGCGGGGGGTGAGGCTTGAGACCCAGTACTTC; CDR3 protein: CASSLGRGVRLETQYF
V gene: TRBV7-7; J gene: TRBJ2-2; D gene: NA; clone size: NA; CDR3 DNA: TGTGCCAGCAGCTTAGCGCTAGGGAACACCGGGGAGCTGTTTTTT; CDR3 protein: CASSLALGNTGELFF
V gene: TRBV19; J gene: TRBJ2-3; D gene: NA; clone size: NA; CDR3 DNA: TGTGCCAGTAGTATAGGTGGGAGGTACCCAGATACGCAGTATTTT; CDR3 protein: CASSIGGRYPDTQYF
V gene: TRBV12-3/TRBV12-4; J gene: TRBJ2-1; D gene: TRBD1; clone size: NA; CDR3 DNA: TGTGCCAGCAGTCTAGGGGGCTATGAGCAGTTCTTC; CDR3 protein: CASSLGGYEQFF
V gene: TRBV4-2; J gene: TRBJ2-3; D gene: TRBD2; clone size: few; CDR3 DNA: TGTGCCAGCAGCCAAGATTACCTAGCGGGGACCTTCACAGATACGCAGTATTTT; CDR3 protein: CASSQDYLAGTFTDTQYF
V gene: TRBV7-9; J gene: TRBJ2-1; D gene: TRBD2; clone size: NA; CDR3 DNA: TGTGCCAGCAGCTCTACGGTAGTGGCGCTAGCGGATAACTACAATGAGCAGTTCTTC; CDR3 protein: CASSSTVVALADNYNEQFF
V gene: TRBV5-6; J gene: TRBJ2-3; D gene: TRBD2; clone size: NA; CDR3 DNA: TGTGCCAGCAGCCGGACTAGCGGGAGTACAGATACGCAGTATTTT; CDR3 protein: CASSRTSGSTDTQYF
V gene: TRBV18; J gene: TRBJ1-2; D gene: TRBD1; clone size: NA; CDR3 DNA: TGTGCCAGCTCACCTGGGCAGGGGGACTATGGCTACACCTTC; CDR3 protein: CASSPGQGDYGYTF
V gene: TRBV6-4; J gene: TRBJ1-1; D gene: NA; clone size: NA; CDR3 DNA: TGTGCCAGCAGGGATCTTGGGAGCCTGAACACTGAAGCTTTCTTT; CDR3 protein: CASRDLGSLNTEAFF
V gene: TRBV27; J gene: TRBJ2-7; D gene: TRBD2; clone size: once; CDR3 DNA: TGTGCCAGCAGCCACAAGCCTAGCGGATGGGAGCAGTACTTC; CDR3 protein: CASSHKPSGWEQYF
V gene: TRBV15; J gene: TRBJ1-5; D gene: TRBD1; clone size: NA; CDR3 DNA: TGTGCCACCAGCAGACTACAGGGGGCTGGAAATCAGCCCCAGCATTTT; CDR3 protein: CATSRLQGAGNQPQHF
V gene: TRBV5-1; J gene: TRBJ1-2; D gene: NA; clone size: NA; CDR3 DNA: TGCGCCAGCAGCTCCTGGGGGGGTGGCTACACCTTC; CDR3 protein: CASSSWGGGYTF
V gene: TRBV19; J gene: TRBJ1-2; D gene: NA; clone size: once; CDR3 DNA: TGTGCCAGTAGTCCCACCCTGTTAGCTAACTATGGCTACACCTTC; CDR3 protein: CASSPTLLANYGYTF
V gene: TRBV19; J gene: TRBJ2-2; D gene: TRBD1; clone size: NA; CDR3 DNA: TGTGCCAGTAGTCCGATGACAGGGATTACCGGGGAGCTGTTTTTT; CDR3 protein: CASSPMTGITGELFF
V gene: TRBV28; J gene: TRBJ2-7; D gene: NA; clone size: NA; CDR3 DNA: TGTGCCAGCAGTAACGCCTTCGGGGAGGGGGGCTACGAGCAGTACTTC; CDR3 protein: CASSNAFGEGGYEQYF
V gene: TRBV24-1; J gene: TRBJ1-5; D gene: NA; clone size: NA; CDR3 DNA: TGTGCCACCAGTGATGGAGGGTCGACCCAGCCCCAGCATTTT; CDR3 protein: CATSDGGSTQPQHF
V gene: TRBV18; J gene: TRBJ2-1; D gene: NA; clone size: NA; CDR3 DNA: TGTGCCAGCTCACCAGTAAACAATGAGCAGTTCTTC; CDR3 protein: CASSPVNNEQFF
V gene: TRBV4-2; J gene: TRBJ2-7; D gene: TRBD2; clone size: NA; CDR3 DNA: TGTGCCAGCAGCCAAGGGACTAGCGGGGTCCCCTCCTACGAGCAGTACTTC; CDR3 protein: CASSQGTSGVPSYEQYF
V gene: TRBV18; J gene: TRBJ1-2; D gene: NA; clone size: NA; CDR3 DNA: TGTGCCAGCTCACCGTCAGCAGGGGCCCCTAACTATGGCTACACCTTC; CDR3 protein: CASSPSAGAPNYGYTF